These T cell receptor beta chains were read from a single sample in a study of control samples from healthy donors and cancer patients. Generated by immunoSEQ multiplex PCR, the TCRdb table keeps only in-frame clones and is missing some. In the table there are about 160,000 clones, 96% of which are singletons. Sequenced input: blood. These receptors came from a woman younger than 45 in good health. CDR3s include the opening cysteine and the closing phenylalanine or tryptophan. Each record gives: J gene, V gene, D gene, clone size, CDR3 DNA, CDR3 protein. The D gene is left open where the match is weak. Size is omitted from some rows. Given values are once, few, many or a class for expanded clones.

J gene: TRBJ1-2; V gene: TRBV29-1; D gene: TRBD1; clone size: NA; CDR3 DNA: TGCAGCGTTGAATCCACAGGGGGCGACTATGGCTACACCTTC; CDR3 protein: CSVESTGGDYGYTF
J gene: TRBJ2-3; V gene: TRBV9; D gene: NA; clone size: NA; CDR3 DNA: TGTGCCAGCAGCGTAGAGGGACCACGAGGGGAAATCACAGATACGCAGTATTTT; CDR3 protein: CASSVEGPRGEITDTQYF
J gene: TRBJ1-6; V gene: TRBV30; D gene: TRBD1; clone size: NA; CDR3 DNA: TGTGCCTGGAGTACCCCGACAGGGATTAATTCACCCCTCCACTTT; CDR3 protein: CAWSTPTGINSPLHF
J gene: TRBJ2-5; V gene: TRBV2; D gene: NA; clone size: NA; CDR3 DNA: TGTGCCAGCAGTGAAGCGGGCAGCCAAGAGACCCAGTACTTC; CDR3 protein: CASSEAGSQETQYF
J gene: TRBJ1-4; V gene: TRBV28; D gene: TRBD1; clone size: NA; CDR3 DNA: TGTGCCAGCAGTAAGGCACAGGGGCGGGAAAAACTGTTTTTT; CDR3 protein: CASSKAQGREKLFF
J gene: TRBJ1-2; V gene: TRBV27; D gene: NA; clone size: NA; CDR3 DNA: TGTGCCAGCAGCCCCTGGACAGCCTATGGCTACACCTTC; CDR3 protein: CASSPWTAYGYTF
J gene: TRBJ2-4; V gene: TRBV10-1; D gene: TRBD1; clone size: NA; CDR3 DNA: TGCGCCAGCAGTCCAGGGACAGGGGTGAACATTCAGTACTTC; CDR3 protein: CASSPGTGVNIQYF
J gene: TRBJ2-1; V gene: TRBV6-5; D gene: NA; clone size: NA; CDR3 DNA: TGTGCCAGCGTTTCTGGTAATGAGCAGTTCTTC; CDR3 protein: CASVSGNEQFF
J gene: TRBJ1-1; V gene: TRBV10-3; D gene: TRBD1; clone size: NA; CDR3 DNA: TGTGCCATCAGTGAGCGGACAGGGAACACTGAAGCTTTCTTT; CDR3 protein: CAISERTGNTEAFF
J gene: TRBJ1-3; V gene: TRBV30; D gene: TRBD1; clone size: NA; CDR3 DNA: TGTGCCTGTTCCCCCAAGCCGGGACAGGGGGAGGGAAACACCATATATTTT; CDR3 protein: CACSPKPGQGEGNTIYF
J gene: TRBJ1-5; V gene: TRBV19; D gene: TRBD1; clone size: NA; CDR3 DNA: TGTGCCAGTAGTATAGTAGGGGGCCCTCAGCCCCAGCATTTT; CDR3 protein: CASSIVGGPQPQHF
J gene: TRBJ2-5; V gene: TRBV3-1/TRBV3-2; D gene: TRBD1; clone size: NA; CDR3 DNA: TGTGCCAGCAGCCAATGGGACAGGGTAAGGGAGACCCAGTACTTC; CDR3 protein: CASSQWDRVRETQYF
J gene: TRBJ1-3; V gene: TRBV6-5; D gene: NA; clone size: once; CDR3 DNA: TGTGCCAGCAGTTCCGGGCAGGTCCCCCTTGGAAACACCATATATTTT; CDR3 protein: CASSSGQVPLGNTIYF
J gene: TRBJ2-2; V gene: TRBV9; D gene: TRBD1; clone size: NA; CDR3 DNA: TGTGCCAGCAGCTCCTCCAGACAGGGGGCGAACACCGGGGAGCTGTTTTTT; CDR3 protein: CASSSSRQGANTGELFF
J gene: TRBJ2-7; V gene: TRBV2; D gene: TRBD2; clone size: NA; CDR3 DNA: TGTGCCAGCAGAGGCGGGGGGACCTACGAGCAGTACTTC; CDR3 protein: CASRGGGTYEQYF
J gene: TRBJ2-1; V gene: TRBV6-1; D gene: NA; clone size: NA; CDR3 DNA: TGTGCCAGCAGTGCCTTCCACGGGGGAGGAGAGCCCTCCTACAATGAGCAGTTCTTC; CDR3 protein: CASSAFHGGGEPSYNEQFF
J gene: TRBJ2-7; V gene: TRBV4-1; D gene: NA; clone size: NA; CDR3 DNA: TGCGCCAGCAGCCAAGGGGCCGGAGGACTGTACGAGCAGTACTTC; CDR3 protein: CASSQGAGGLYEQYF
J gene: TRBJ2-7; V gene: TRBV9; D gene: TRBD2; clone size: NA; CDR3 DNA: TGTGCCAGCAGCCCGAAGGGGACTAGCGGGAGTAGCGAGCAGTACTTC; CDR3 protein: CASSPKGTSGSSEQYF
J gene: TRBJ1-4; V gene: TRBV2; D gene: NA; clone size: NA; CDR3 DNA: TGTGCCAGCAAAACGGATCCGGCCGGGATTGAAAAACTGTTTTTT; CDR3 protein: CASKTDPAGIEKLFF
J gene: TRBJ1-1; V gene: TRBV6-6; D gene: TRBD1; clone size: NA; CDR3 DNA: TGTGCCAGCAATGAGGGGGCGATCACTGAAGCTTTCTTT; CDR3 protein: CASNEGAITEAFF
J gene: TRBJ1-3; V gene: TRBV30; D gene: NA; clone size: NA; CDR3 DNA: TGTGCCTGGAGTGGTGGCGCCCTCTCTGGAAACACCATATATTTT; CDR3 protein: CAWSGGALSGNTIYF
J gene: TRBJ2-1; V gene: TRBV11-3; D gene: TRBD2; clone size: once; CDR3 DNA: TGTGCCAGCAGCTTAGAAGGGCTAGCGGGAGGGGATGAGCAGTTCTTC; CDR3 protein: CASSLEGLAGGDEQFF
J gene: TRBJ2-3; V gene: TRBV7-9; D gene: NA; clone size: NA; CDR3 DNA: TGTGCCAGCAACGCGGCCGTTGGCACAGATACGCAGTATTTT; CDR3 protein: CASNAAVGTDTQYF
J gene: TRBJ1-6; V gene: TRBV18; D gene: NA; clone size: NA; CDR3 DNA: TGTGCCAGCTCACCGATCGCGACTGGCAATTCACCCCTCCACTTT; CDR3 protein: CASSPIATGNSPLHF
J gene: TRBJ2-7; V gene: TRBV12-3/TRBV12-4; D gene: NA; clone size: NA; CDR3 DNA: TGTGCCAGCAGTTATGCTTTCTCCTACGAGCAGTACTTC; CDR3 protein: CASSYAFSYEQYF
J gene: TRBJ2-6; V gene: TRBV29-1; D gene: NA; clone size: once; CDR3 DNA: TGCAGCGTTGAACAGCACTCTGGGGCCAACGTCCTGACTTTC; CDR3 protein: CSVEQHSGANVLTF
J gene: TRBJ2-1; V gene: TRBV7-9; D gene: NA; clone size: NA; CDR3 DNA: TGTGCCAGCAGCTCGAGAGGGACCAGCAATGAGCAGTTCTTC; CDR3 protein: CASSSRGTSNEQFF
J gene: TRBJ1-5; V gene: TRBV15; D gene: TRBD1; clone size: NA; CDR3 DNA: TGTGCCACCAAAGCCCGACAGGGGGATCAGCCCCAGCATTTT; CDR3 protein: CATKARQGDQPQHF
J gene: TRBJ1-2; V gene: TRBV29-1; D gene: NA; clone size: NA; CDR3 DNA: TGCAGCGTTGAAGAGGTTTACGGGAACTATGGCTACACCTTC; CDR3 protein: CSVEEVYGNYGYTF
J gene: TRBJ1-2; V gene: TRBV6-6; D gene: NA; clone size: NA; CDR3 DNA: TGTGCCAGCACTTCAAGTCACTATGGCTACACCTTC; CDR3 protein: CASTSSHYGYTF
J gene: TRBJ1-2; V gene: TRBV7-9; D gene: NA; clone size: NA; CDR3 DNA: TGTGCCAGCAGCCATAACAGGGTGCGTGGCTACACCTTC; CDR3 protein: CASSHNRVRGYTF
J gene: TRBJ2-6; V gene: TRBV7-9; D gene: NA; clone size: once; CDR3 DNA: TGTGCGGTCGACGGGGCTGGGGCCAACGTCCTGACTTTC; CDR3 protein: CAVDGAGANVLTF
J gene: TRBJ2-3; V gene: TRBV28; D gene: TRBD1; clone size: NA; CDR3 DNA: TGTGCCAGCAGTTTTCCTGGGACAGGGCTCAGCACAGATACGCAGTATTTT; CDR3 protein: CASSFPGTGLSTDTQYF
J gene: TRBJ2-7; V gene: TRBV10-3; D gene: NA; clone size: once; CDR3 DNA: TGTGCCATCAGTGAAGCGCGCTACGAGCAGTACTTC; CDR3 protein: CAISEARYEQYF
J gene: TRBJ2-3; V gene: TRBV27; D gene: TRBD2; clone size: NA; CDR3 DNA: TGTGCCAGCAATCCCGAATATAGCGGGAGAGCTGATACGCAGTATTTT; CDR3 protein: CASNPEYSGRADTQYF
J gene: TRBJ1-2; V gene: TRBV5-1; D gene: NA; clone size: NA; CDR3 DNA: TGCGCCAGCAGCGCGACATTAGATGGCTACACCTTC; CDR3 protein: CASSATLDGYTF
J gene: TRBJ1-6; V gene: TRBV4-1; D gene: TRBD1; clone size: NA; CDR3 DNA: TGCGCCAGCAGCCAGCCAGTACAGGGGGCAGGTTCACCCCTCCACTTT; CDR3 protein: CASSQPVQGAGSPLHF
J gene: TRBJ2-3; V gene: TRBV6-5; D gene: NA; clone size: NA; CDR3 DNA: TGTGCCAGCAGTCCCCGGACCCCACCTACGCAGTATTTT; CDR3 protein: CASSPRTPPTQYF
J gene: TRBJ2-2; V gene: TRBV10-3; D gene: TRBD2; clone size: NA; CDR3 DNA: TGTGCCATCAGTGAGTCGACTAGCGGGAGGAAGAACACCGGGGAGCTGTTTTTT; CDR3 protein: CAISESTSGRKNTGELFF
J gene: TRBJ2-1; V gene: TRBV14; D gene: NA; clone size: NA; CDR3 DNA: TGTGCCAGCAGCCACCTCCCGTCGGGGGGCCCCCAGTTCTTC; CDR3 protein: CASSHLPSGGPQFF
J gene: TRBJ1-2; V gene: TRBV4-1; D gene: NA; clone size: NA; CDR3 DNA: TGCGCCAGCAGCCAAGAGAACAACTTTTATAGCTACACCTTC; CDR3 protein: CASSQENNFYSYTF
J gene: TRBJ2-3; V gene: TRBV28; D gene: NA; clone size: NA; CDR3 DNA: TGTGCCAGCAGTTCCGTTGGGGTGACAGATACGCAGTATTTT; CDR3 protein: CASSSVGVTDTQYF
J gene: TRBJ1-1; V gene: TRBV19; D gene: TRBD1; clone size: NA; CDR3 DNA: TGTGCCAGTAGCCCTCAGGGGGCTGCGACCACTGAAGCTTTCTTT; CDR3 protein: CASSPQGAATTEAFF
J gene: TRBJ1-6; V gene: TRBV5-4; D gene: TRBD1; clone size: NA; CDR3 DNA: TGTGCCAGCAAGGGAGACAGGGTTGAGGATTCACCCCTCCACTTT; CDR3 protein: CASKGDRVEDSPLHF
J gene: TRBJ2-7; V gene: TRBV5-4; D gene: TRBD1; clone size: NA; CDR3 DNA: TGTGCCAGCAACGCCGGGACAGCCCCCTACGAGCAGTACTTC; CDR3 protein: CASNAGTAPYEQYF
J gene: TRBJ1-6; V gene: TRBV5-6; D gene: NA; clone size: NA; CDR3 DNA: TGTGCCAGCAGCTTTAACAGGGAGGTAGGGAATTCACCCCTCCACTTT; CDR3 protein: CASSFNREVGNSPLHF
J gene: TRBJ1-1; V gene: TRBV5-4; D gene: NA; clone size: NA; CDR3 DNA: TGTGCCAGCAGCCCCCGGGTGGGGAACACTGAAGCTTTCTTT; CDR3 protein: CASSPRVGNTEAFF
J gene: TRBJ2-3; V gene: TRBV11-2; D gene: NA; clone size: NA; CDR3 DNA: TGTGCCAGCAGCTTAACTATAAGGGTGGATACGCAGTATTTT; CDR3 protein: CASSLTIRVDTQYF
J gene: TRBJ1-5; V gene: TRBV27; D gene: TRBD1; clone size: NA; CDR3 DNA: TGTGCCAGCCGGATGGGACAGGGCCAATATAGCAATCAGCCCCAGCATTTT; CDR3 protein: CASRMGQGQYSNQPQHF
J gene: TRBJ2-7; V gene: TRBV18; D gene: NA; clone size: NA; CDR3 DNA: TGTGCCAGCTCACCACCAGATTCCTACGAGCAGTACTTC; CDR3 protein: CASSPPDSYEQYF
J gene: TRBJ2-4; V gene: TRBV10-3; D gene: NA; clone size: NA; CDR3 DNA: TGTGCCATCAGAGATGGACCCTTAGCCAAAAACATTCAGTACTTC; CDR3 protein: CAIRDGPLAKNIQYF
J gene: TRBJ2-2; V gene: TRBV12-3/TRBV12-4; D gene: NA; clone size: NA; CDR3 DNA: TGTGCCAGCAGTGTAGGCAACGGGGAGCTGTTTTTT; CDR3 protein: CASSVGNGELFF
J gene: TRBJ2-1; V gene: TRBV12-5; D gene: TRBD1; clone size: NA; CDR3 DNA: TGTGCTAGTGGCAACGGACAGGGACTCGACAATGAGCAGTTCTTC; CDR3 protein: CASGNGQGLDNEQFF
J gene: TRBJ2-2; V gene: TRBV2; D gene: TRBD2; clone size: NA; CDR3 DNA: TGTGCCAGCAGTGAACTTGGGACTAGCGGGAGGGTAGGTGGCACCGGGGAGCTGTTTTTT; CDR3 protein: CASSELGTSGRVGGTGELFF
J gene: TRBJ1-2; V gene: TRBV6-5; D gene: NA; clone size: NA; CDR3 DNA: TGTGCCAGCAGTTACTCGCGGGGTTACGCCTATGGCTACACCTTC; CDR3 protein: CASSYSRGYAYGYTF
J gene: TRBJ2-7; V gene: TRBV19; D gene: NA; clone size: NA; CDR3 DNA: TGTGCCAGTAGTATAGTCGCAGATACCTACGAGCAGTACTTC; CDR3 protein: CASSIVADTYEQYF
J gene: TRBJ1-5; V gene: TRBV9; D gene: NA; clone size: NA; CDR3 DNA: TGTGCCAGCAGCGTCACAGGTAATAGCAATCAGCCCCAGCATTTT; CDR3 protein: CASSVTGNSNQPQHF
J gene: TRBJ1-6; V gene: TRBV9; D gene: NA; clone size: NA; CDR3 DNA: TGTGCCAGCAGCCCCCGATCCTCCTATAATTCACCCCTCCACTTT; CDR3 protein: CASSPRSSYNSPLHF
J gene: TRBJ1-2; V gene: TRBV28; D gene: NA; clone size: NA; CDR3 DNA: TGTGCCAGTGTCGCAAACTATGGCTACACCTTC; CDR3 protein: CASVANYGYTF